Below, 26 T cell receptor beta chains from the same sample are listed, as sequenced in a study of blood T cell repertoires in COVID-19. Generated by immunoSEQ multiplex PCR, the TCRdb table keeps only in-frame clones and is missing some. There are about 85,000 clones in the sample; about 90% occur only once, and 4% to 5.5% lies in the top ten. The sequenced sample consisted of peripheral blood. The receptor source for this set is a woman at least 80 years old with acute or convalescent COVID-19.

The chain has TRBV15 and TRBJ2-1; 9 positions match TRBD2. This CDR3 contains 15 residues. Unmatched junction bases numbered 0, after V lost 1 base and J lost 2 bases. Germline CDR1 is LNHNV and CDR2 is YYDKDF (reference sequence). CDR3 amino acids: CATSRGGGAYNEQFF. The DNA of the CDR3 is TGTGCCACCAGCAGAGGCGGGGGGGCCTACAATGAGCAGTTCTTC.

The V and J genes are TRBV18 and TRBJ1-1, with 7 bases lining up with TRBD1. Germline CDR1 reads KGHSH; CDR2 reads LQKENI. J gave up 4 bases and V 4 bases, and 9 bases lay outside the gene matches. The CDR3 spans 15 residues. CDR3: CASSQEGARSTEAFF. DNA for the CDR3: TGTGCCAGCTCACAGGAGGGGGCGCGGAGCACTGAAGCTTTCTTT.

The V and J genes are TRBV7-2 and TRBJ1-1; D not resolved. V shed 2 bases and J shed 9 bases, with 7 bases lying between them. The CDR3 extends over 11 amino acids. CDR1 SGHTA and CDR2 FQGNSA come from the germline V gene. The CDR3 loop is CASSLYSQAFF. Here the CDR3 DNA reads TGTGCCAGCAGCTTATACAGCCAAGCTTTCTTT.

This clone was recorded once. V gene TRBV6-1 combines with J gene TRBJ1-5; D uncertain. There are 15 residues in the CDR3. Germline CDR1 is MNHNS and CDR2 is SASEGT. V lost 1 base and J lost 2, with 9 bases in between. In DNA, the CDR3 is TGTGCCAGCAGTGAAGATGCAGTACGCAATCAGCCCCAGCATTTT. Translation gives CASSEDAVRNQPQHF.

The chain carries TRBV19 and TRBJ1-5, with a possible D match to TRBD1 (5 bases). The V end was cut by 6 bases, the J end by 3 bases, with 15 bases between. Germline V gives CDR1 LNHDA, CDR2 SQIVND (reference sequence). The CDR3 is 15 residues long. CDR3 nucleotides: TGTGCCAGTAGGGGGGGGGACGTGAACAATCAGCCCCAGCATTTT. Translation: CASRGGDVNNQPQHF. The variable domain in full, completed from reference TRBV19 and TRBJ1-5, reads DGGITQSPKYLFRKEGQNVTLSCEQNLNHDAMYWYRQDPGQGLRLIYYSQIVNDFQKGDIAEGYSVSREKKESFPLTVTSAQKNPTAFYLCASRGGDVNNQPQHFGDGTRLSIL.

This clone was detected once. One end of the junction is discordant with germline, which a read error may explain. CDR3 sequence (DNA): TGTGCTAGCAGCCCAGTAGGTCTTACGGGACTAGCGAACCAAGAGACCCAGTACTTC. Protein: CASSPVGLTGLANQETQYF. The rearrangement uses TRBV7-7 and TRBJ2-5, with 10 bases fitting TRBD2. The germline CDR1 and CDR2 sequences are SSHAT and FNYEAQ (reference sequence). This CDR3 has 19 amino acids.

The chain links TRBV28 to TRBJ1-2, with unresolved D. Per germline, CDR1 MDHEN and CDR2 SYDVKM. The V gene lost 2 bases and the J gene lost 8 bases, with 15 bases spanning the gap. This CDR3 has 14 residues. The CDR3 DNA follows: TGTGCCAGCAGTTTAGTCCTCAATAAGAGAGGCTACACCTTC. It is translated as CASSLVLNKRGYTF.

V usage is TRBV7-8 and J usage is TRBJ2-2; 10 bases map to TRBD1. Germline CDR1 and CDR2: SGHVS and FQNEAQ. This CDR3 region has 17 residues. With V trimmed by 5 bases and J by 2 bases, 8 bases remained unmatched. In DNA, the CDR3 is TGTGCCAGCAGCCCGCGCCGGACAGGGGGAAACACCGGGGAGCTGTTTTTT. Amino acids: CASSPRRTGGNTGELFF. The variable domain in full, with the rest retrieved from reference TRBV7-8 and TRBJ2-2, is GAGVSQSPRYKVAKRGQDVALRCDPISGHVSLFWYQQALGQGPEFLTYFQNEAQLDKSGLPSDRFFAERPEGSVSTLKIQRTQQEDSAVYLCASSPRRTGGNTGELFFGEGSRLTVL.

V usage is TRBV3-1 (or the pseudogene TRBV3-2) and J usage is TRBJ2-3; 7 positions match TRBD1. The CDR3 spans 12 residues. Germline V CDR1 and CDR2: LGHDT, YNNKEL (reference sequence). The V gene end was trimmed by 4 bases and the J gene end by 9 bases; junction bases not matched to a gene: 4. CDR3 in DNA: TGTGCCAGCAGCCGGTGGACAGGAACGCAGTATTTT. It codes for CASSRWTGTQYF.

The chain employs TRBV2 and TRBJ1-1; no firm D call. Trimming cost V 10 bases and J 1 base, with 13 bases left between them. This CDR3 has 13 amino acids. Germline loops: CDR1 SNHLY, CDR2 FYNNEI. CDR3 region: CATGPIRNTEAFF. The CDR3 DNA reads TGTGCCACTGGGCCCATCCGGAACACTGAAGCTTTCTTT. The complete variable domain, with remaining parts taken from reference TRBV2 and TRBJ1-1, reads EPEVTQTPSHQVTQMGQEVILRCVPISNHLYFYWYRQILGQKVEFLVSFYNNEISEKSEIFDDQFSVERPDGSNFTLKIRSTKLEDSAMYFCATGPIRNTEAFFGQGTRLTVV.

The chain employs TRBV30 and TRBJ2-7; tentative D call: TRBD1 (5 bases). Trimming removed 0 bases at V and 2 bases at J, with 5 bases between. Germline V lookup: CDR1 GTSNPN, CDR2 SVGIG (reference sequence). This CDR3 is 12 amino acids long. The CDR3 DNA sequence: TGTGCCTGGAGTGTACAGGCCTACGAGCAGTACTTC. Translation gives CAWSVQAYEQYF. Filled out from reference TRBV30 and TRBJ2-7, the complete variable domain reads SQTIHQWPATLVQPVGSPLSLECTVEGTSNPNLYWYRQAAGRGLQLLFYSVGIGQISSEVPQNLSASRPQDRQFILSSKKLLLSDSGFYLCAWSVQAYEQYFGPGTRLTVT.

The V call is TRBV5-1, the J call TRBJ2-1; TRBD2 agrees at 13 bases. V shed 3 bases, J shed 4 bases, and the junction held 4 bases outside the gene matches. Germline V gives CDR1 SGHRS, CDR2 YFSETQ. CDR3 length equals 16 residues. The CDR3 loop is CASSSILAGGYNEQFF. The CDR3 bases are TGCGCCAGCAGCTCAATACTAGCGGGGGGGTACAATGAGCAGTTCTTC.

J is TRBJ2-7 and V is TRBV18; perhaps TRBD1 as D (6 bases). Trimming shortened V by 3 bases and J by 5 bases, and 14 bases separated the two germline ends. The CDR3 has 14 amino acids. Germline-derived CDR1 and CDR2 are KGHSH and LQKENI. CDR3: CASSPPTGSNEQYF. In nucleotides, the CDR3 is TGTGCCAGCTCACCCCCGACAGGATCCAACGAGCAGTACTTC.

This sequence joins TRBV5-6 and TRBJ2-7; 8 nucleotides match TRBD1. J was trimmed by 5 bases and V by 2 bases; bases with no gene match: 6. The CDR3 loop spans 14 amino acids. Germline assignment: CDR1 SGHDT and CDR2 YYEEEE. DNA of the CDR3: TGTGCCAGCAGCTTAGGACAGGGTAGCCACGAGCAGTACTTC. As protein: CASSLGQGSHEQYF.

The chain recombines TRBV7-9 with TRBJ1-1, with a possible D match to TRBD1 (5 bases). V lost 3 bases, J lost 4 bases, and 9 bases lay in between. Germline lookup yields CDR1 SEHNR and CDR2 FQNEAQ (reference sequence). The CDR3 loop spans 13 amino acids. CDR3 coding DNA: TGTGCCAGCAGCTTGGCAGGGCCCACTGAAGCTTTCTTT. This encodes CASSLAGPTEAFF.

V usage is TRBV6-4 and J usage is TRBJ2-1; 9 bases are a match to TRBD1. The V gene end was trimmed by 4 bases and the J gene end by 8 bases; junction bases not matched to a gene: 3. The CDR3 sequence is 13 residues long. Germline lookup yields CDR1 MRHNA and CDR2 SNTAGT. This chain's CDR3 is CASSVDRGDEQFF. CDR3 nucleotides: TGTGCCAGCAGTGTCGACAGGGGGGATGAGCAGTTCTTC.

The chain uses TRBV3-1 (or the pseudogene TRBV3-2) and TRBJ2-1, with a tentative D call TRBD2 (5 bases). Germline CDR1 reads LGHDT; CDR2 reads YNNKEL (reference sequence). This CDR3 has 15 residues. V was shortened by 4 bases and J by 8 bases, with 18 bases between the two germline ends. Here the CDR3 reads CASSPGSEGMDEQFF. Here the CDR3 DNA reads TGTGCCAGCAGCCCGGGTAGTGAGGGTATGGATGAGCAGTTCTTC.

The chain couples TRBV19 to TRBJ2-1, with 11 positions matching TRBD2. CDR3 length: 16 residues. The germline V gene encodes CDR1 LNHDA and CDR2 SQIVND (reference sequence). With V trimmed by 3 bases and J by 3 bases, 4 bases remained unmatched. The CDR3 sequence: CASSMGGTSGYNEQFF. As DNA, the CDR3 is TGTGCCAGTAGTATGGGGGGGACTAGCGGCTACAATGAGCAGTTCTTC.

The rearrangement links TRBV3-1 (or the pseudogene TRBV3-2) to TRBJ1-4; D might be TRBD1 (5 bases). Looked up from germline, CDR1 is LGHDT and CDR2 is YNNKEL (reference sequence). The CDR3 covers 15 residues. V lost 1 base to trimming and J lost 7 bases, with 13 bases between them. The CDR3, as DNA: TGTGCCAGCAGCCAAGTTGTAGGGGCGCGTGAAAAACTGTTTTTT. Translating gives CASSQVVGAREKLFF.

This clone was detected only a few times. CDR3 amino acids: CASSLQTSGTYEQYF. CDR3 DNA sequence: TGTGCCAGCAGCCTCCAGACTAGCGGCACCTACGAGCAGTACTTC. This chain connects TRBV7-2 to TRBJ2-7; 9 bases agree with TRBD2. V lost 5 bases and J lost 2; bases outside the gene matches: 7. This CDR3 spans 15 amino acids. CDR1 and CDR2 (germline): SGHTA, FQGNSA.

This rearrangement joins TRBV3-1 (or the pseudogene TRBV3-2) to TRBJ2-2; D might be TRBD2 (6 bases). The CDR3 spans 16 residues. Germline V CDR1 and CDR2: LGHDT, YNNKEL (reference sequence). The V end was cut by 4 bases, the J end by 6 bases, with 18 bases between. The CDR3: CASSPRLGRMAGELFF. CDR3 DNA: TGTGCCAGCAGCCCTCGGCTGGGGAGGATGGCCGGGGAGCTGTTTTTT.

The chain joins TRBV7-3 to TRBJ1-5; D perhaps matches TRBD1 (5 bases). Germline V gene lookup returns CDR1 SGHTA and CDR2 FQGTGA. V lost 1 base, J lost 2 bases, and 6 bases lay in between. This CDR3 comprises 14 residues. Here the CDR3 reads CASSLRGGNQPQHF. In DNA, the CDR3 is TGTGCCAGCAGCTTAAGGGGGGGCAATCAGCCCCAGCATTTT.

This clone was picked up one time. The chain recombines TRBV7-6 with TRBJ1-5; D is ambiguous. The germline V gene encodes CDR1 SGHVS and CDR2 FNYEAQ. Trimming shortened V by 1 base and J by 6 bases, and 7 bases separated the two germline ends. The CDR3 totals 13 residues. CDR3 region: CASSLGGGQPQHF. CDR3 nucleotides: TGTGCCAGCAGCTTAGGGGGAGGTCAGCCCCAGCATTTT.

The chain combines TRBV5-5 with TRBJ1-1, with D possibly matching TRBD1 (5 bases). CDR3 length equals 16 residues. Trimming removed 0 bases from V and 1 base from J, with 13 bases in between. Germline V CDR1 and CDR2: SGHKS, YYEKEE (reference sequence). The CDR3 sequence is CASSLGQGGWNTEAFF. CDR3 DNA sequence: TGTGCCAGCAGCTTGGGGCAGGGTGGGTGGAACACTGAAGCTTTCTTT.

Written as DNA, the CDR3 is TGTGCCAGCAGCCCTAACTTTCCCGGGACAGGAGATCTCTATGGCTACACCTTC. As protein: CASSPNFPGTGDLYGYTF. V is TRBV9 and J is TRBJ1-2; 8 nucleotides align to TRBD1. Germline V gene lookup returns CDR1 SGDLS and CDR2 YYNGEE. Germline trimming cut 4 bases from V and 4 bases from J; bases unmatched to any gene: 18. The CDR3 sequence is 18 residues long.

The chain uses TRBV15 and TRBJ2-7, with a tentative D call TRBD2 (5 bases). Trimming took 8 bases from V and 6 from J, leaving 17 bases between them. The CDR3 is 13 residues long. Germline loops: CDR1 LNHNV, CDR2 YYDKDF (reference sequence). DNA for the CDR3: TGTGCCACCGGCGCGGGCCGCCGGGGCGAGCAGTACTTC. Encoded protein: CATGAGRRGEQYF.